This passage covers 6 T cell receptor beta chains from one sample sequenced in a study of control samples from healthy donors and cancer patients. Method: immunoSEQ multiplex PCR; TCRdb's copy keeps in-frame clones and lacks some. The sample has fewer than 95,000 clones, over 65% seen once; the top ten hold over 2%. Sequenced: blood. The receptor source for this set is a woman between 35 and 50 years old in good health.

V usage is TRBV5-4 and J usage is TRBJ1-1, with TRBD1 as a possible D gene (6 bases). Germline V lookup: CDR1 SGHNT, CDR2 YYREEE (reference sequence). Deletions cut 0 bases from V and 6 bases from J, with 9 bases between. The length of the CDR3 is 13 residues. The CDR3 protein is CASSLARGSEAFF. CDR3 DNA: TGTGCCAGCAGCTTGGCCAGGGGCTCTGAAGCTTTCTTT.

In this sample, this clone turned up once. The chain combines TRBV4-3 with TRBJ2-6; no clear D. Deletions cut 0 bases from V and 5 bases from J, with 8 bases between. In germline, CDR1 is LGHNA, CDR2 YSLEER. The CDR3 extends over 15 amino acids. The CDR3 is CASSQDKQRANVLTF. The CDR3, as DNA: TGCGCCAGCAGCCAAGATAAACAAAGGGCCAACGTCCTGACTTTC.

The genes are TRBV9 and TRBJ2-7; 11 nucleotides agree with TRBD1. The CDR3 spans 16 residues. Looked up from germline, CDR1 is SGDLS and CDR2 is YYNGEE. J was trimmed by 6 bases and V by 0 bases; bases with no gene match: 8. CDR3 in DNA: TGTGCCAGCAGCGTAGATCCCGGACAGGGGGCTAGCGAGCAGTACTTC. Its protein is CASSVDPGQGASEQYF.

This chain connects TRBV6-5 to TRBJ2-7, with 9 bases identical to TRBD2. The V and J ends lost 2 bases and 7 bases, in that order; junction bases with no gene match: 3. Per germline, CDR1 MNHEY and CDR2 SVGAGI. The CDR3 covers 13 residues. As DNA, the CDR3 is TGTGCCAGCAGTTACGCGAGCGGGGGGGAGCAGTACTTC. This sequence encodes CASSYASGGEQYF.

The V call is TRBV19, the J call TRBJ2-4; D is possibly TRBD1 (5 bases). This CDR3 has 15 amino acids. Germline V lookup: CDR1 LNHDA, CDR2 SQIVND (reference sequence). Trimming shortened V by 2 bases and J by 1 base, and 9 bases separated the two germline ends. Here the CDR3 DNA reads TGTGCCAGTAGTATAAGGGGTCCCGCCAAAAACATTCAGTACTTC. Encoded protein: CASSIRGPAKNIQYF.

The chain recombines TRBV4-1 with TRBJ1-2; 9 bases map to TRBD1. Trimming cost V 3 bases and J 3 bases; bases outside gene matches: 5. CDR3 length: 15 residues. The germline V gene has CDR1 MGHRA and CDR2 YSYEKL. The CDR3, as DNA: TGCGCCAGCAGCCAGTCTGGGACAGGGTACTATGGCTACACCTTC. It is translated as CASSQSGTGYYGYTF.